This paragraph covers one T cell receptor beta chain sequence. This entry is derived from a study of CD8 T cells in Susac syndrome. TCR beta sequences were obtained from blood CD8+ and CD4+ T cells. Negative isolation yielded CD8+ and CD4+ T cells; FACS enriched TEMRA cells. RNA, at roughly 0.5 to 1 ug, was reverse transcribed with random hexamers. Coverage of TCR beta CDR3 amplification by immunoSEQ multiplex PCR extended to 54 Vbeta and 13 Jbeta. Each CDR3 protein gets one entry after TCRdb re-called the immunoSEQ multiplex PCR reads with MiXCR. This sample yields over 150,000 distinct CDR3 sequences, of which around 96% are seen a single time; approximately 0.093% belongs to the top ten. Germline CDR1 reads LGHDT; CDR2 reads YNNKEL (reference sequence). This CDR3 has 13 residues. The V end was cut by 0 bases, the J end by 4 bases, with 5 bases between.

This clonotype originated in a human donor with multiple sclerosis. Sequences were obtained from CD4+ T cells from PBMCs. The V and J genes are TRBV3-1 and TRBJ2-3; TRBD1 is a possible D gene (5 bases). The CDR3 is CASSQEGADTQYF. The DNA of the CDR3 is TGTGCCAGCAGCCAAGAAGGGGCAGATACGCAGTATTTT.